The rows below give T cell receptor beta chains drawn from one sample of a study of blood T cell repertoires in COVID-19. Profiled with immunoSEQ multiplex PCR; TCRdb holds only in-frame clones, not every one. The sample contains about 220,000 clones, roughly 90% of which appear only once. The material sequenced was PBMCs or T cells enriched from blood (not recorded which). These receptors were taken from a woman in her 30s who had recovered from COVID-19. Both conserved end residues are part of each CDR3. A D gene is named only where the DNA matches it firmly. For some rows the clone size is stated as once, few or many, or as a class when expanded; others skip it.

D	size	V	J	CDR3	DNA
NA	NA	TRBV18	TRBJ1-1	CASSPSGGQNTEAFF	TGTGCCAGCTCACCTTCGGGGGGGCAGAACACTGAAGCTTTCTTT
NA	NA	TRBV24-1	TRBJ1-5	CATSQKQGKGNQPQHF	TGTGCCACCAGTCAGAAACAGGGAAAGGGGAATCAGCCCCAGCATTTT
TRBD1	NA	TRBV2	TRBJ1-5	CASSEEDTRGRQPQHF	TGTGCCAGCAGTGAAGAGGATACAAGGGGGCGTCAGCCCCAGCATTTT
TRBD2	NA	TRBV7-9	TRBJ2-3	CASSEISGETGTQYF	TGTGCCAGCAGCGAAATTAGCGGGGAGACGGGTACGCAGTATTTT
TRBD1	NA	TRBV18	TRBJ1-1	CASSTRQGGANTEAFF	TGTGCCAGCTCAACTCGACAGGGGGGGGCGAACACTGAAGCTTTCTTT
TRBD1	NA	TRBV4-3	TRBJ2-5	CASSHGTVQETQYF	TGCGCCAGCAGCCATGGGACAGTACAAGAGACCCAGTACTTC
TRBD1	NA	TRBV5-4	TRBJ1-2	CASSWTGGDGYTF	TGTGCCAGCAGTTGGACAGGGGGCGATGGCTACACCTTC
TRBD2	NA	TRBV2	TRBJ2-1	CASRLTSGGHNEQFF	TGTGCCAGCAGATTGACTAGCGGGGGGCACAATGAGCAGTTCTTC
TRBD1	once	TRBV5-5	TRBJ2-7	CASSIGQGFYEQYF	TGTGCCAGCAGCATAGGACAGGGTTTCTACGAGCAGTACTTC
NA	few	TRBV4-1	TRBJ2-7	CASSQKLRGSSYEQYF	TGCGCCAGCAGCCAAAAACTCCGCGGCAGCTCCTACGAGCAGTACTTC
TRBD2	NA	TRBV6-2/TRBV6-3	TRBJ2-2	CASSTRLAVNTGELFF	TGTGCCAGCAGTACCCGACTAGCGGTGAACACCGGGGAGCTGTTTTTT
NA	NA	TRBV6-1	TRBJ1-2	CASSEVGGQVYGYTF	TGTGCCAGCAGTGAAGTGGGGGGGCAGGTCTATGGCTACACCTTC
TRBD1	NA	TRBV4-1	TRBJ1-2	CASSLGTGANYGYTF	TGCGCCAGCAGCCTAGGGACAGGAGCTAACTATGGCTACACCTTC
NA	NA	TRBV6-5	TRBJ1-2	CASSPRGDGYTF	TGTGCCAGCAGTCCGCGGGGGGATGGCTACACCTTC
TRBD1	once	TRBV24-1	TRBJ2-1	CATSGAGTGVYNEQFF	TGTGCCACCAGTGGGGCCGGGACAGGGGTCTACAATGAGCAGTTCTTC
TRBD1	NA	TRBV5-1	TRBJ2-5	CASSLWKGAQETQYF	TGCGCCAGCAGCTTGTGGAAGGGGGCACAAGAGACCCAGTACTTC
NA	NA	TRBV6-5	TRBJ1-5	CASSYLGRNQPQHF	TGTGCCAGCAGTTACTTGGGCCGCAATCAGCCCCAGCATTTT
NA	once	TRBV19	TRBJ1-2	CASSLGRGNYGYTF	TGTGCCAGTAGTTTGGGTCGGGGGAACTATGGCTACACCTTC
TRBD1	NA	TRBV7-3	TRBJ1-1	CASSMRTGEASEAFF	TGTGCCAGCAGCATGAGGACAGGGGAGGCTTCTGAAGCTTTCTTT
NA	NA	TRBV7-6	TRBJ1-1	CASSSGTLNTEAFF	TGTGCCAGCAGCTCAGGGACATTGAACACTGAAGCTTTCTTT
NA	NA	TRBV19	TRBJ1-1	CASTSAAEITEAFF	TGTGCCAGTACATCGGCGGCGGAAATCACTGAAGCTTTCTTT
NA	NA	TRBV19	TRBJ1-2	CASSRAGNYGYTF	TGTGCCAGTAGTAGGGCAGGGAACTATGGCTACACCTTC
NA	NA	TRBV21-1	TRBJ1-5	CASYKLQDRGRVGNQPQHF	TGTGCCAGCTATAAACTTCAGGACAGGGGGCGCGTGGGCAATCAGCCCCAGCATTTT
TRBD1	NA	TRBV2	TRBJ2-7	CASIGTGPYEQYF	TGTGCCAGCATCGGGACAGGCCCCTACGAGCAGTACTTC
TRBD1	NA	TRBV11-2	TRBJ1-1	CASSPGTDTEAFF	TGTGCCAGCAGCCCCGGGACAGACACTGAAGCTTTCTTT
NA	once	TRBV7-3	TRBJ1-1	CASSLSGLGTEAFF	TGTGCCAGCAGCTTATCGGGGTTGGGCACTGAAGCTTTCTTT
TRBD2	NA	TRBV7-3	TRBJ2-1	CASSPSGGLYNEQFF	TGTGCCAGCAGCCCTAGCGGGGGGCTCTACAATGAGCAGTTCTTC
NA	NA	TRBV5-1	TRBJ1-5	CASSPAGWGDQPQHF	TGCGCCAGCAGCCCCGCGGGGTGGGGCGATCAGCCCCAGCATTTT
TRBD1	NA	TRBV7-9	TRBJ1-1	CASSLRRGLWAFF	TGTGCCAGCAGCTTACGCAGGGGGCTTTGGGCTTTCTTT
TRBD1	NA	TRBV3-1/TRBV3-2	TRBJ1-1	CASSPGQGDGTEAFF	TGTGCCAGCAGCCCCGGACAGGGGGACGGCACTGAAGCTTTCTTT
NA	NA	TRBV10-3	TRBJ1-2	CAIVTGPIEDYGYTF	TGTGCCATCGTGACAGGCCCCATTGAAGACTATGGCTACACCTTC
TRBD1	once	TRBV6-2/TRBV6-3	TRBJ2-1	CASSYSGSGTAQLTNEQFF	TGTGCCAGCAGTTACTCTGGTTCCGGGACAGCCCAGCTCACAAATGAGCAGTTCTTC
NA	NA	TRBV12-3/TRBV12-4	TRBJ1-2	CATSPQGPYGYTF	TGTGCCACATCCCCTCAGGGTCCCTATGGCTACACCTTC
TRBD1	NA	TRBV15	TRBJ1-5	CATTADRDGDQPQHF	TGTGCCACCACCGCAGACAGGGACGGGGATCAGCCCCAGCATTTT
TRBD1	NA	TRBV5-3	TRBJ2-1	CARTRRDRAGYNEQFF	TGTGCCAGAACCAGAAGAGACAGGGCAGGGTACAATGAGCAGTTCTTC
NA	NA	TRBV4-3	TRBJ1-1	CASSQTLSGDTEAFF	TGCGCCAGCAGCCAAACTCTTTCAGGGGACACTGAAGCTTTCTTT
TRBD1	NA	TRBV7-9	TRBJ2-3	CASSLGTGAADTQYF	TGTGCCAGCAGTCTGGGGACAGGGGCTGCAGATACGCAGTATTTT
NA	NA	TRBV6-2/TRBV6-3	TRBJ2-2	CASSSLFQGFTGELFF	TGTGCCAGCAGTTCTCTTTTCCAGGGGTTCACCGGGGAGCTGTTTTTT
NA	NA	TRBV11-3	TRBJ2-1	CASSLTRSGNEQFF	TGTGCCAGCAGCCTTACCCGGTCGGGTAATGAGCAGTTCTTC
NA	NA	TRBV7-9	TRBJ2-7	CASSLPPSDSLISYEQYF	TGTGCCAGCAGCTTACCGCCTTCGGACAGCCTGATCTCCTACGAGCAGTACTTC
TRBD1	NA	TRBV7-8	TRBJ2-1	CASSSGTESSYNEQFF	TGTGCCAGCAGCTCAGGGACAGAGAGCTCCTACAATGAGCAGTTCTTC
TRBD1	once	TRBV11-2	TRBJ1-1	CASSLVTGGTEAFF	TGTGCCAGCAGCTTGGTTACAGGGGGCACTGAAGCTTTCTTT
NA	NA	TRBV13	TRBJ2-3	CASSLAGSVDTQYF	TGTGCCAGCAGCTTAGCAGGGTCTGTAGATACGCAGTATTTT
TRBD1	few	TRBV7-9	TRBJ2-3	CASSLGGGGDTQYF	TGTGCCAGCAGCTTAGGAGGGGGCGGAGATACGCAGTATTTT
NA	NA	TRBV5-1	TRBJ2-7	CASSFGQTYEQYF	TGCGCCAGCAGCTTTGGACAAACCTACGAGCAGTACTTC
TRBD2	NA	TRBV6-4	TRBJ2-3	CASSDEVQSGGGTDTQYF	TGTGCCAGCAGTGACGAGGTACAGAGCGGGGGGGGCACAGATACGCAGTATTTT
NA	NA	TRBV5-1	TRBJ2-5	CASSLALARETQYF	TGCGCCAGCAGCTTGGCCCTAGCACGAGAGACCCAGTACTTC
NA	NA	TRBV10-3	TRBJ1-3	CAISPRQESSGNTIYF	TGTGCCATCAGCCCCCGACAGGAAAGCTCTGGAAACACCATATATTTT
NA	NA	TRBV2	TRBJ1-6	CASSETTGNSPLHF	TGTGCCAGCAGTGAAACCACAGGCAATTCACCCCTCCACTTT